This is a list of T cell receptor beta chains from one sample in a study of identical twins' blood T cells. TCRdb used MiXCR to reprocess the 5' RACE reads, holding one entry per CDR3 protein. The sample lists 300,000 to 400,000 distinct CDR3 sequences; roughly 28% were seen once. Material: PBMCs. The receptors were gathered from a woman aged 18-49 years in good health. Each CDR3 is given with its conserved first and last residue. D genes are given only for firm matches. Expanded clones are given a class, and other clones once, few, many or no size at all.

abundance: once; v_gene: TRBV9; d_gene: -; j_gene: TRBJ1-2; CDR3aa: CASSVVSGDGYTF; CDR3nt: TGTGCCAGCAGCGTAGTCTCGGGGGATGGCTACACCTTC
abundance: -; v_gene: TRBV11-1; d_gene: -; j_gene: TRBJ2-2; CDR3aa: CASSLGRTNTGELFF; CDR3nt: TGTGCCAGCAGCTTAGGACGGACCAACACCGGGGAGCTGTTTTTT
abundance: -; v_gene: TRBV20-1; d_gene: -; j_gene: TRBJ1-6; CDR3aa: CSVFNPGSPLHF; CDR3nt: TGCAGTGTCTTTAACCCGGGGTCACCCCTCCACTTT
abundance: -; v_gene: TRBV12-3/TRBV12-4; d_gene: -; j_gene: TRBJ1-6; CDR3aa: CASSLAGFPLHF; CDR3nt: TGTGCCAGCAGTTTAGCGGGGTTTCCCCTCCACTTT
abundance: -; v_gene: TRBV7-9; d_gene: -; j_gene: TRBJ1-1; CDR3aa: CASSTTRALTLNTEAFF; CDR3nt: TGTGCCAGCAGCACCACCCGGGCATTGACGCTGAACACTGAAGCTTTCTTT
abundance: -; v_gene: TRBV3-1; d_gene: -; j_gene: TRBJ1-1; CDR3aa: CASSQEGIRAEAFF; CDR3nt: TGTGCCAGCAGCCAGGAAGGGATTCGCGCCGAAGCTTTCTTT
abundance: few; v_gene: TRBV5-1; d_gene: -; j_gene: TRBJ1-6; CDR3aa: CASSLEPNRRLYNSPLHF; CDR3nt: TGCGCCAGCAGCTTGGAACCGAATCGGCGGCTCTATAATTCACCCCTCCACTTT
abundance: few; v_gene: TRBV5-1; d_gene: -; j_gene: TRBJ1-5; CDR3aa: CASSLMTGGQPQHF; CDR3nt: TGCGCCAGCAGCTTAATGACAGGCGGTCAGCCCCAGCATTTT
abundance: -; v_gene: TRBV6-5; d_gene: TRBD1; j_gene: TRBJ2-7; CDR3aa: CASSYIRGNNEQYF; CDR3nt: TGTGCCAGCAGTTACATCAGGGGGAATAACGAGCAGTACTTC
abundance: -; v_gene: TRBV5-1; d_gene: -; j_gene: TRBJ2-5; CDR3aa: CASSPIGGQETQYF; CDR3nt: TGCGCCAGCAGCCCCATAGGAGGACAAGAGACCCAGTACTTC
abundance: once; v_gene: TRBV20-1; d_gene: -; j_gene: TRBJ2-3; CDR3aa: CSAHTFDTQYF; CDR3nt: TGCAGTGCTCACACATTTGATACGCAGTATTTT
abundance: -; v_gene: TRBV20-1; d_gene: -; j_gene: TRBJ1-1; CDR3aa: CSRQHMNTEAFF; CDR3nt: TGCAGCCGACAGCACATGAACACTGAAGCTTTCTTT
abundance: -; v_gene: TRBV5-1; d_gene: -; j_gene: TRBJ1-1; CDR3aa: CASSIQGGGAEAFF; CDR3nt: TGCGCCAGCAGCATACAGGGCGGGGGGGCTGAAGCTTTCTTT
abundance: -; v_gene: TRBV18; d_gene: -; j_gene: TRBJ2-7; CDR3aa: CASSPQGLLNYEQYF; CDR3nt: TGTGCCAGCTCACCCCAAGGACTGTTAAACTACGAGCAGTACTTC
abundance: -; v_gene: TRBV9; d_gene: -; j_gene: TRBJ1-2; CDR3aa: CASSVHPKGGYTF; CDR3nt: TGTGCCAGCAGCGTTCATCCCAAGGGGGGCTACACCTTC
abundance: -; v_gene: TRBV5-5; d_gene: -; j_gene: TRBJ1-4; CDR3aa: CASSGRDLATNEELFF; CDR3nt: TGTGCCAGCAGCGGCAGGGACCTTGCAACTAATGAAGAACTGTTTTTT
abundance: -; v_gene: TRBV4-3; d_gene: -; j_gene: TRBJ1-4; CDR3aa: CASSQGGRSDEKLFF; CDR3nt: TGCGCCAGCAGCCAAGGGGGGAGGTCGGATGAAAAACTGTTTTTT
abundance: -; v_gene: TRBV27; d_gene: -; j_gene: TRBJ1-5; CDR3aa: CASSFDPYSNQPQHF; CDR3nt: TGTGCCAGCAGTTTTGACCCTTATAGCAATCAGCCCCAGCATTTT
abundance: few; v_gene: TRBV6-2/TRBV6-3; d_gene: -; j_gene: TRBJ1-1; CDR3aa: CASSPDLGVQGAFF; CDR3nt: TGTGCCAGCAGCCCAGATCTCGGGGTTCAAGGAGCTTTCTTT
abundance: -; v_gene: TRBV29-1; d_gene: -; j_gene: TRBJ1-5; CDR3aa: CSVERGSNQPQHF; CDR3nt: TGCAGCGTTGAAAGAGGAAGCAATCAGCCCCAGCATTTT
abundance: -; v_gene: TRBV19; d_gene: TRBD1; j_gene: TRBJ1-6; CDR3aa: CASRDSSHNSPLHF; CDR3nt: TGTGCCAGCCGGGACAGCTCCCATAATTCACCCCTCCACTTT
abundance: -; v_gene: TRBV27; d_gene: TRBD2; j_gene: TRBJ2-1; CDR3aa: CASSSSGSLDEQFF; CDR3nt: TGTGCCAGCAGTTCTAGCGGGAGCTTAGATGAGCAGTTCTTC
abundance: few; v_gene: TRBV9; d_gene: -; j_gene: TRBJ2-1; CDR3aa: CASSVAIQRPDNEQFF; CDR3nt: TGTGCCAGCAGCGTAGCTATTCAGCGGCCCGATAATGAGCAGTTCTTC
abundance: few; v_gene: TRBV5-1; d_gene: -; j_gene: TRBJ1-5; CDR3aa: CASSLGDGNQPQHF; CDR3nt: TGCGCCAGCAGCTTGGGGGATGGCAATCAGCCCCAGCATTTT
abundance: few; v_gene: TRBV19; d_gene: -; j_gene: TRBJ1-5; CDR3aa: CASSIWLQVNQPQHF; CDR3nt: TGTGCCAGTAGTATTTGGCTACAGGTAAATCAGCCCCAGCATTTT
abundance: few; v_gene: TRBV5-1; d_gene: -; j_gene: TRBJ2-1; CDR3aa: CASRPGQGNEQFF; CDR3nt: TGCGCCAGCAGACCGGGCCAGGGGAATGAGCAGTTCTTC
abundance: many; v_gene: TRBV7-9; d_gene: -; j_gene: TRBJ1-1; CDR3aa: CASSLGENTEAFF; CDR3nt: TGTGCCAGCAGTTTAGGAGAGAACACTGAAGCTTTCTTT
abundance: -; v_gene: TRBV20-1; d_gene: -; j_gene: TRBJ1-3; CDR3aa: CSARGEGNTIYF; CDR3nt: TGCAGTGCTCGAGGGGAGGGAAACACCATATATTTT
abundance: -; v_gene: TRBV6-1; d_gene: TRBD1; j_gene: TRBJ1-2; CDR3aa: CASTRTGGDYGYTF; CDR3nt: TGTGCCAGCACTAGGACAGGGGGCGACTATGGCTACACCTTC
abundance: -; v_gene: TRBV19; d_gene: TRBD2; j_gene: TRBJ2-1; CDR3aa: CASKDRGRAYNEQFF; CDR3nt: TGTGCCAGTAAGGATCGCGGGAGGGCCTACAATGAGCAGTTCTTC
abundance: -; v_gene: TRBV7-3; d_gene: -; j_gene: TRBJ2-1; CDR3aa: CASSLTGLFDEQFF; CDR3nt: TGTGCCAGCAGCTTAACGGGGCTCTTTGATGAGCAGTTCTTC
abundance: -; v_gene: TRBV9; d_gene: -; j_gene: TRBJ2-7; CDR3aa: CASSASWGKGICEQYF; CDR3nt: TGTGCCAGCAGCGCGTCATGGGGAAAGGGGATATGCGAGCAGTACTTC
abundance: few; v_gene: TRBV10-3; d_gene: -; j_gene: TRBJ1-2; CDR3aa: CAISPTGTYYGYTF; CDR3nt: TGTGCCATCAGTCCGACAGGTACCTACTATGGCTACACCTTC
abundance: few; v_gene: TRBV3-2; d_gene: -; j_gene: TRBJ1-4; CDR3aa: CASSREAGAEKLFF; CDR3nt: TGTGCCAGCAGTCGTGAGGCAGGAGCTGAAAAACTGTTTTTT
abundance: many; v_gene: TRBV28; d_gene: -; j_gene: TRBJ1-4; CDR3aa: CASSPVGRTTNEKLFF; CDR3nt: TGTGCCAGCAGTCCCGTGGGCCGTACAACTAATGAAAAACTGTTTTTT
abundance: -; v_gene: TRBV10-3; d_gene: -; j_gene: TRBJ2-2; CDR3aa: CAISDQNTGELFF; CDR3nt: TGTGCCATCAGTGATCAGAACACCGGGGAGCTGTTTTTT
abundance: many; v_gene: TRBV6-4; d_gene: TRBD2; j_gene: TRBJ2-3; CDR3aa: CASSDLAGADTQYF; CDR3nt: TGTGCCAGCAGTGACCTAGCGGGAGCAGATACGCAGTATTTT